Listed below are T cell receptor beta chains from one sample, sequenced in a study of T cells in Graves' hyperthyroidism and ophthalmopathy. TCRdb reprocessed the multiplex PCR reads via MiXCR and lists one record per CDR3 protein. The table includes about 360,000 distinct CDR3 sequences, around 14% detected once. Sequencing input: blood. These receptors were obtained from a woman between 18 and 30 years old with Graves' hyperthyroidism. Each CDR3 is given with its conserved first and last residue. The order of the fields is J gene, V gene, D gene, clone size, CDR3 protein, CDR3 DNA. The D gene is left open where the match is weak. Only some rows state a clone size, as once, few, many or a class for expanded clones.

TRBJ1-4	TRBV6-1	.	few	CASRAQGGEKLFF	TGTGCCAGTCGGGCACAGGGTGGTGAAAAACTGTTTTTT
TRBJ2-5	TRBV19	.	.	CASSMGGQETQYF	TGTGCCAGTAGTATGGGCGGGCAAGAGACCCAGTACTTC
TRBJ1-2	TRBV14	TRBD1	few	CASSQEGQPNYGYTF	TGTGCCAGCAGCCAAGAGGGACAGCCTAACTATGGCTACACCTTC
TRBJ2-1	TRBV28	.	many	CASSLTKGGRRNEQFF	TGTGCCAGCAGTTTAACGAAGGGGGGCAGGAGAAATGAGCAGTTCTTC
TRBJ1-2	TRBV27	TRBD1	many	CASSFSVFTPTGDMGYTF	TGTGCCAGCAGTTTTAGTGTGTTCACCCCAACAGGGGATATGGGCTACACCTTC
TRBJ1-1	TRBV11-2	.	many	CASSLSAAGVEAFF	TGTGCCAGCAGCTTATCGGCGGCGGGCGTTGAAGCTTTCTTT
TRBJ2-2	TRBV7-9	TRBD1	.	CASSSPDRGAGALFF	TGTGCCAGCAGCTCCCCGGACAGGGGGGCCGGGGCGCTGTTTTTT
TRBJ1-4	TRBV5-1	.	.	CASSPIVVGDGEKLFF	TGCGCCAGCAGCCCAATTGTGGTAGGGGATGGGGAAAAACTGTTTTTT
TRBJ1-1	TRBV7-9	.	few	CASSPVHPTEAFF	TGTGCCAGCAGCCCCGTTCACCCCACTGAAGCTTTCTTT
TRBJ2-7	TRBV2	TRBD1	.	CASSEWDRKYEQYF	TGTGCCAGCAGTGAATGGGACAGAAAATACGAGCAGTACTTC
TRBJ1-4	TRBV9	.	few	CASSVEVGGGEKLFF	TGTGCCAGCAGCGTAGAGGTTGGGGGCGGAGAAAAACTGTTTTTT
TRBJ2-7	TRBV5-5	TRBD1	.	CASSSDRQGPYEQYF	TGTGCCAGCAGCTCCGACCGACAGGGCCCCTACGAGCAGTACTTC
TRBJ2-5	TRBV20-1	TRBD2	many	CSARSLAGGLETQYF	TGCAGTGCTAGGAGCTTAGCGGGGGGGCTGGAGACCCAGTACTTC
TRBJ2-5	TRBV6-2/TRBV6-3	.	few	CASSPSQRETQYF	TGTGCCAGCAGTCCTTCCCAGCGGGAGACCCAGTACTTC
TRBJ2-2	TRBV2	TRBD2	many	CATLLGGLAELTNTGELFF	TGTGCCACCTTGCTGGGAGGTCTAGCGGAATTGACGAACACCGGGGAGCTGTTTTTT
TRBJ1-1	TRBV25-1	TRBD1	.	CASSNPRGTEAFF	TGTGCCAGCAGTAATCCCAGGGGGACTGAAGCTTTCTTT
TRBJ1-1	TRBV11-2	.	many	CASSPHTEAFF	TGTGCCAGCAGCCCCCACACTGAAGCTTTCTTT
TRBJ2-1	TRBV7-2	.	many	CASSLIQPNEQFF	TGTGCCAGCAGCTTAATTCAGCCGAATGAGCAGTTCTTC
TRBJ1-1	TRBV18	.	few	CASSPKIGGGDTEAFF	TGTGCCAGCTCACCTAAGATCGGGGGTGGGGACACTGAAGCTTTCTTT
TRBJ1-2	TRBV7-9	.	.	CASSSHFRSADYGYTF	TGTGCCAGCAGCTCCCATTTTAGGTCGGCTGACTATGGCTACACCTTC
TRBJ2-7	TRBV12-3/TRBV12-4	.	few	CASSLQGRVGNEQYF	TGTGCCAGCAGCCTTCAGGGTAGGGTTGGAAATGAGCAGTACTTC
TRBJ2-3	TRBV20-1	.	many	CSASPREVYGTDTQYF	TGCAGTGCTAGTCCCAGGGAAGTATATGGCACAGATACGCAGTATTTT
TRBJ1-1	TRBV20-1	.	few	CSARSGRRTEAFF	TGCAGTGCTAGATCGGGGAGGCGAACTGAAGCTTTCTTT
TRBJ1-5	TRBV28	TRBD1	many	CASHLHGGGWNQPQHF	TGTGCCAGCCACCTCCATGGAGGGGGCTGGAATCAGCCCCAGCATTTT
TRBJ2-3	TRBV18	TRBD1	many	CASSPPGQGYTDTQYF	TGTGCCAGCTCACCCCCGGGACAGGGATACACAGATACGCAGTATTTT
TRBJ2-1	TRBV11-1	.	.	CASSFGRSSYNEQFF	TGTGCCAGCAGCTTTGGCCGGAGCTCCTACAATGAGCAGTTCTTC
TRBJ1-5	TRBV2	.	many	CASSVPGRIQPQHF	TGTGCCAGCAGTGTCCCTGGGCGGATTCAGCCCCAGCATTTT